Each of the 21 T cell receptor beta chains below was sequenced from the same sample in a study of OX40 agonist ivuxolimab in advanced cancers. Measured with immunoSEQ multiplex PCR; TCRdb has only the in-frame clones, and not every one. The sample lists about 94,000 clones, around nine tenths occurring once. Sequences were derived from CD4+ or CD8+ T cells sorted from blood, sampled in a trial of the OX40 agonist ivuxolimab. These receptors all stem from an adult with an advanced solid tumor such as melanoma, head and neck, liver or kidney cancer.

The count of this clone is one. V is TRBV18 and J is TRBJ2-5; the match to TRBD2 covers 9 bases. The CDR3 covers 16 residues. The germline gives CDR1 KGHSH, CDR2 LQKENI. V was clipped by 2 bases and J by 2 bases; unmatched bases: 6. CDR3 sequence (DNA): TGTGCCAGCTCACCATTAAGCGGGGGGCAACAAGAGACCCAGTACTTC. This translates into CASSPLSGGQQETQYF.

V and J are TRBV6-5 and TRBJ2-7; D unresolved. V lost 4 bases, J lost 6 bases, and 16 bases lay in between. The germline CDR1 and CDR2 sequences are MNHEY and SVGAGI. This CDR3 comprises 14 residues. Here the CDR3 reads CASSSLSQMGEQYF. The CDR3 DNA sequence: TGTGCCAGCAGTTCCTTGTCCCAGATGGGCGAGCAGTACTTC.

The chain links TRBV7-2 to TRBJ1-2, with TRBD1 matching 7 bases. J was trimmed by 0 bases and V by 5 bases; bases with no gene match: 3. Per germline, CDR1 SGHTA and CDR2 FQGNSA. This CDR3 contains 14 residues. The CDR3 DNA reads TGTGCCAGCAGCCTAGGGACAGCTAACTATGGCTACACCTTC. It translates to CASSLGTANYGYTF.

The CDR3 sequence: CASSLTRDEQFF. The CDR3 DNA sequence: TGTGCCAGCAGCTTAACTAGGGACGAGCAGTTCTTC. V is TRBV7-3 and J is TRBJ2-1; D could derive from TRBD1 or TRBD2 (5 bases each). The CDR3 is made up of 12 amino acids. The germline gives CDR1 SGHTA, CDR2 FQGTGA. Trimming took off 0 bases at V and 10 bases at J, with 7 bases between the two ends.

V usage is TRBV11-2 and J usage is TRBJ1-5; 7 bases are shared with TRBD1. CDR1 and CDR2 from the germline V gene are SGHAT and FQNNGV. There are 14 residues in the CDR3. Unmatched junction bases numbered 2, after V lost 4 bases and J lost 2 bases. The CDR3 loop reads CASSSTGGNQPQHF. The CDR3 nucleotides read TGTGCCAGCAGCTCCACAGGGGGCAATCAGCCCCAGCATTTT.

This clone was counted once. V usage is TRBV2 and J usage is TRBJ2-3; 10 bases are a match to TRBD2. The CDR3 contains 17 residues. The trim removed 5 bases at V and 1 base at J, leaving 9 bases unmatched. Germline V gene sequence: CDR1 SNHLY, CDR2 FYNNEI. The CDR3 reads CASSLAGGNFRTDTQYF. CDR3 coding DNA: TGTGCCAGCAGTTTAGCGGGGGGAAACTTTCGCACAGATACGCAGTATTTT. Based on the CDR3 plus reference TRBV2 and TRBJ2-3, the full variable domain is EPEVTQTPSHQVTQMGQEVILRCVPISNHLYFYWYRQILGQKVEFLVSFYNNEISEKSEIFDDQFSVERPDGSNFTLKIRSTKLEDSAMYFCASSLAGGNFRTDTQYFGPGTRLTVL.

The chain employs TRBV5-1 and TRBJ2-1, with D possibly TRBD1 on 5 matching bases. This CDR3 region has 17 residues. Looked up from germline, CDR1 is SGHRS and CDR2 is YFSETQ. Trimming left V 7 bases short and J 5 bases short, with 25 bases between. CDR3 sequence (DNA): TGCGCCAGCGGGGTGCGTACAGGCTCGGCCAAGAACAATGAGCAGTTCTTC. Residues: CASGVRTGSAKNNEQFF. Filled out from reference TRBV5-1 and TRBJ2-1, the complete variable domain reads KAGVTQTPRYLIKTRGQQVTLSCSPISGHRSVSWYQQTPGQGLQFLFEYFSETQRNKGNFPGRFSGRQFSNSRSEMNVSTLELGDSALYLCASGVRTGSAKNNEQFFGPGTRLTVL.

This clone has only a few counts. V and J are TRBV2 and TRBJ1-2, with D maybe TRBD1 (5 bases). The V end was cut by 5 bases, the J end by 8 bases, with 12 bases between. The CDR3 covers 12 residues. The V gene's germline CDR1 is SNHLY and CDR2 FYNNEI. CDR3 region: CASSLQGGGYTF. The CDR3 DNA reads as TGTGCCAGCAGTCTGCAGGGCGGCGGCTACACCTTC.

The chain couples TRBV19 to TRBJ2-1, with 7 bases lining up with TRBD2. Germline V lookup: CDR1 LNHDA, CDR2 SQIVND (reference sequence). Trimming cost V 2 bases and J 3 bases; bases outside gene matches: 10. The CDR3 length is 17 residues. The chain's CDR3 is CASSIPVRGVSYNEQFF. The DNA for the CDR3 is TGTGCCAGTAGTATACCTGTCCGGGGGGTAAGCTACAATGAGCAGTTCTTC.

V usage is TRBV29-1 and J usage is TRBJ2-5; D gene ambiguous. From germline, CDR1 is SQVTM and CDR2 ANQGSEA. With 3 bases removed from V and 11 bases from J, the gap between germline ends came to 13 bases. The CDR3 spans 11 residues. DNA of the CDR3: TGCAGCGTTGAGGTCTCCTGGCCTCAGTACTTC. Translated, it gives CSVEVSWPQYF.

V gene TRBV18 combines with J gene TRBJ1-5; 7 bases are shared with TRBD1. V dropped 5 bases and J dropped 3; count of bases not matched to a gene: 7. Germline CDR1 is KGHSH and CDR2 is LQKENI. CDR3 length equals 15 residues. This CDR3 reads CASSGDRVNNQPQHF. CDR3 nucleotide sequence: TGTGCCAGCTCAGGCGACAGGGTAAACAATCAGCCCCAGCATTTT.

This clone was seen more than once but under ten times. V is TRBV6-5 and J is TRBJ1-5, with TRBD1 identical over 7 bases. This CDR3 contains 13 residues. J was trimmed by 7 bases and V by 4 bases; bases with no gene match: 4. The germline CDR1 and CDR2 sequences are MNHEY and SVGAGI. The CDR3 DNA sequence: TGTGCCAGCAGTTGGGACAGTTCACAGCCCCAGCATTTT. Translating it yields CASSWDSSQPQHF.

The rearrangement uses TRBV5-1 and TRBJ2-7; D ambiguous. The CDR3 contains 14 residues. Germline assignment: CDR1 SGHRS and CDR2 YFSETQ. V gave up 0 bases and J gave up 2 bases, with 9 bases separating them. CDR3 bases: TGCGCCAGCAGCTTGGGGGCCGGCCCCTACGAGCAGTACTTC. Protein: CASSLGAGPYEQYF.

This sequence joins TRBV19 and TRBJ2-2; D call uncertain. The CDR3 has 13 amino acids. Trimming pared 6 bases from V and 4 bases from J, leaving 9 bases between. The V gene's germline CDR1 is LNHDA and CDR2 SQIVND (reference sequence). The CDR3 nucleotides are TGTGCCAGTAGACCCACGGGCACCGGGGAGCTGTTTTTT. The encoded protein is CASRPTGTGELFF.

The chain is built from TRBV7-7 and TRBJ2-7, with D possibly being TRBD1 (5 bases). The CDR3 contains 15 residues. Per germline, CDR1 SSHAT and CDR2 FNYEAQ (reference sequence). Trimming pared 8 bases from V and 7 bases from J, leaving 24 bases between. The CDR3 spells CASSSSGEDTREQYF. CDR3 bases: TGTGCCAGCTCTTCGTCAGGAGAGGACACGAGGGAGCAGTACTTC.

V usage is TRBV6-5 and J usage is TRBJ1-1; D unresolved. The CDR3 runs to 13 residues. Germline-derived CDR1 and CDR2 are MNHEY and SVGAGI. V was shortened by 5 bases and J by 1 base, with 8 bases between the two germline ends. DNA of the CDR3: TGTGCCAGCAGTCCCCTCAAGAACACTGAAGCTTTCTTT. It encodes CASSPLKNTEAFF.

This sequence joins TRBV5-6 and TRBJ1-3; D is unclear. V shed 4 bases and J shed 4 bases, with 18 bases lying between them. Germline V gene lookup returns CDR1 SGHDT and CDR2 YYEEEE. The CDR3 consists of 16 residues. CDR3 region: CASSPPKGRRGNTIYF. Here the CDR3 DNA reads TGTGCCAGCAGCCCCCCGAAGGGCAGGAGGGGAAACACCATATATTTT. Combining the CDR3 with reference TRBV5-6 and TRBJ1-3 gives the whole variable domain DAGVTQSPTHLIKTRGQQVTLRCSPKSGHDTVSWYQQALGQGPQFIFQYYEEEERQRGNFPDRFSGHQFPNYSSELNVNALLLGDSALYLCASSPPKGRRGNTIYFGEGSWLTVV.

Worth noting for this clone: This sample also contains other DNA sequences that code for the same CDR3. The V and J genes are TRBV14 and TRBJ2-7, with D tentatively TRBD1 (6 bases). In germline, CDR1 is SGHDN, CDR2 FVKESK. V was clipped by 3 bases and J by 4 bases, with 10 bases between them. CDR3 size: 13 residues. DNA for the CDR3: TGTGCCAGCAGCCACTTGGACAGTTACGAGCAGTACTTC. Translated: CASSHLDSYEQYF.

The chain uses TRBV5-1 and TRBJ1-1, with a weak D call TRBD1 (5 bases). The CDR3 consists of 15 residues. The V end lost 3 bases, the J end lost 1 base, and 13 bases lay between the germline ends. Germline assignment: CDR1 SGHRS and CDR2 YFSETQ. In DNA form, the CDR3 reads TGCGCCAGCAGCTACGCCCTGGGGGGGAACACTGAAGCTTTCTTT. Its translation is CASSYALGGNTEAFF.

The J gene is TRBJ1-2, the V gene TRBV30, with D possibly TRBD1 on 6 matching bases. The CDR3 has 13 amino acids. The V and J ends lost 6 bases and 8 bases respectively, with 19 bases between them. In germline, CDR1 is GTSNPN, CDR2 SVGIG (reference sequence). CDR3 in DNA: TGTGCCTGCGGTAGTACAGGGCGTTTGGGCTACACCTTC. As protein: CACGSTGRLGYTF. The variable domain in full, with the rest retrieved from reference TRBV30 and TRBJ1-2, is SQTIHQWPATLVQPVGSPLSLECTVEGTSNPNLYWYRQAAGRGLQLLFYSVGIGQISSEVPQNLSASRPQDRQFILSSKKLLLSDSGFYLCACGSTGRLGYTFGSGTRLTVV.

The chain has TRBV7-9 and TRBJ2-1; D is possibly TRBD1 or TRBD2 (5 bases each). This CDR3 is 14 amino acids long. Germline CDR1 and CDR2: SEHNR and FQNEAQ (reference sequence). V lost 4 bases and J lost 6, with 13 bases in between. The CDR3 loop reads CASSSSPGPNEQFF. In DNA, the CDR3 is TGTGCCAGCAGCTCCTCCCCGGGGCCCAATGAGCAGTTCTTC.